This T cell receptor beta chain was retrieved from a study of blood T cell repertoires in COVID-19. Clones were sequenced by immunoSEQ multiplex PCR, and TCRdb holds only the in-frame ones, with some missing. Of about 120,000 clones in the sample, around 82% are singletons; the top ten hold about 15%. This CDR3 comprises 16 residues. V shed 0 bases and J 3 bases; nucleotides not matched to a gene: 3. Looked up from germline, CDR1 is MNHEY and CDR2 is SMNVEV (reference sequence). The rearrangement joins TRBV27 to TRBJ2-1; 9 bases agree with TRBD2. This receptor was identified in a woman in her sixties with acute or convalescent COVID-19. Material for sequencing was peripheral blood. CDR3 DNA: TGTGCCAGCAGTTTATCGGGGACTAGCTTCTACAATGAGCAGTTCTTC. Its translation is CASSLSGTSFYNEQFF.